These 21 T cell receptor beta chains came from one sample sequenced in a study of T cell changes during pregnancy in multiple sclerosis. Repertoires were generated with immunoSEQ multiplex PCR, while TCRdb's copy carries only in-frame clones and drops some. The sample includes 45,000 to 60,000 clones, around nine tenths of them seen just once. Sequencing was performed on CD4+ T cells from peripheral blood mononuclear cells, taken after pregnancy. The receptors shown here come from a female donor in good health, enrolled as a control in a pregnancy study.

The rearrangement links TRBV28 to TRBJ2-1; 8 bases fit TRBD2. The CDR3 consists of 16 residues. Losses at the gene ends were 1 base for V and 4 bases for J; bases not matched to a gene: 6. Germline V gene data show CDR1 as MDHEN and CDR2 as SYDVKM. CDR3 nucleotide sequence: TGTGCCAGCAGTTTATATTCGGGGGGGGTTTACAATGAGCAGTTCTTC. Translated, it gives CASSLYSGGVYNEQFF.

This chain links TRBV5-1 with TRBJ1-1, with TRBD1 matching 8 bases. V dropped 0 bases and J dropped 3; count of bases not matched to a gene: 10. Germline values: CDR1 SGHRS, CDR2 YFSETQ. The CDR3 has 17 amino acids. This chain's CDR3 is CASSLEGTGRSDTEAFF. As DNA, the CDR3 is TGCGCCAGCAGCTTGGAGGGGACAGGAAGAAGTGACACTGAAGCTTTCTTT.

This clone appeared a single time. V and J are TRBV6-6 and TRBJ1-4; D is perhaps TRBD1 (5 bases). Germline V gene data show CDR1 as MNHNY and CDR2 as SVGAGI (reference sequence). The CDR3 has 15 amino acids. The germline V and J ends were trimmed by 2 bases and 1 base, with 8 bases remaining between them. CDR3 DNA: TGTGCCAGCAGTTACATCGGGGGAACTAATGAAAAACTGTTTTTT. It yields the protein CASSYIGGTNEKLFF.

The CDR3 nucleotides are TGTGCCAGCAGCTGGGGGGGACAGGGGGGCACAGATACGCAGTATTTT. Its translation is CASSWGGQGGTDTQYF. This chain joins TRBV5-6 and TRBJ2-3; 11 bases are a match to TRBD1. This CDR3 region has 16 residues. The V gene end was trimmed by 3 bases and the J gene end by 1 base; junction bases not matched to a gene: 4. Germline values: CDR1 SGHDT, CDR2 YYEEEE.

The chain carries TRBV6-5 and TRBJ2-7; 10 positions match TRBD2. J gave up 6 bases and V 6 bases, and 8 bases lay outside the gene matches. The CDR3 has 14 residues. CDR1 and CDR2 from the germline V gene are MNHEY and SVGAGI. This CDR3 is CASSRTSGEVEQYF. CDR3 DNA: TGTGCCAGCAGCCGCACTAGCGGGGAGGTCGAGCAGTACTTC.

This sequence joins TRBV18 and TRBJ1-5; 7 bases agree with TRBD1. Trimming removed 5 bases from V and 0 bases from J; junction bases left unmatched: 10. This CDR3 contains 17 residues. Germline V gene sequence: CDR1 KGHSH, CDR2 LQKENI. Here the CDR3 DNA reads TGTGCCAGCTCAGACCGAGGGGGCACCAATAGCAATCAGCCCCAGCATTTT. This translates into CASSDRGGTNSNQPQHF. Full variable domain (remainder filled in from reference TRBV18 and TRBJ1-5): NAGVMQNPRHLVRRRGQEARLRCSPMKGHSHVYWYRQLPEEGLKFMVYLQKENIIDESGMPKERFSAEFPKEGPSILRIQQVVRGDSAAYFCASSDRGGTNSNQPQHFGDGTRLSIL.

V is TRBV6-1 and J is TRBJ2-5; D may be TRBD2 (6 bases). Germline CDR1 MNHNS, CDR2 SASEGT. With 7 bases removed from V and 5 bases from J, the gap between germline ends came to 17 bases. This CDR3 region has 14 residues. The CDR3 loop reads CASISGRGAETQYF. CDR3 coding DNA: TGTGCCAGCATATCGGGACGCGGGGCGGAGACCCAGTACTTC.

This clone has just one count. The CDR3 DNA follows: TGTGCCAGTAGTGCAGGGCCCTATGGCTACACCTTC. This gives the protein CASSAGPYGYTF. The genes are TRBV19 and TRBJ1-2; D perhaps matches TRBD1 (5 bases). The CDR3 is 12 amino acids. CDR1 is LNHDA and CDR2 is SQIVND in the germline V gene (reference sequence). Trimming took off 5 bases at V and 4 bases at J, with 8 bases between the two ends.

V usage is TRBV7-8 and J usage is TRBJ2-7; no firm D call. Germline CDR1 SGHVS, CDR2 FQNEAQ. V was trimmed by 4 bases and J by 5 bases, leaving 9 bases between them. The CDR3 extends over 12 amino acids. CDR3 residues: CASSSHLNEQYF. CDR3 bases: TGTGCCAGCAGCTCACATTTAAACGAGCAGTACTTC.

CDR3 nucleotides: TGTGCCAGCAGAGACGACAGGGGATCCTACGAGCAGTACTTC. This encodes CASRDDRGSYEQYF. The genes are TRBV2 and TRBJ2-7; TRBD1 matches 8 bases. The CDR3 runs 14 residues. Trimming at V came to 6 bases and at J to 1 base, leaving 5 bases not matched to a gene. CDR1 is SNHLY and CDR2 is FYNNEI in the germline V gene.

The chain uses TRBV7-9 and TRBJ1-1, with TRBD1 as a possible D gene (5 bases). Germline V gene data show CDR1 as SEHNR and CDR2 as FQNEAQ (reference sequence). V gave up 5 bases and J gave up 2 bases, with 12 bases separating them. The CDR3 extends over 14 amino acids. CDR3 DNA sequence: TGTGCCAGCAGCCACTCCGGGGGTAACACTGAAGCTTTCTTT. As protein: CASSHSGGNTEAFF.

The chain carries TRBV18 and TRBJ2-7; TRBD2 matches 12 bases. The V gene end was trimmed by 2 bases and the J gene end by 5 bases; junction bases not matched to a gene: 4. The CDR3 length is 15 residues. CDR1 is KGHSH and CDR2 is LQKENI in the germline V gene. The CDR3 is CASSPKTSGRNEQYF. Written as DNA, the CDR3 is TGTGCCAGCTCACCAAAGACTAGCGGGAGAAACGAGCAGTACTTC.

The V call is TRBV15, the J call TRBJ1-5, with TRBD1 matching 7 bases. The CDR3 has 17 amino acids. The trim removed 1 base at V and 5 bases at J, leaving 11 bases unmatched. Germline V gives CDR1 LNHNV, CDR2 YYDKDF (reference sequence). In DNA, the CDR3 is TGTGCCACCAGCAGAGGCGAGGGGGCCCGAAACGATCAGCCCCAGCATTTT. Protein: CATSRGEGARNDQPQHF. Full variable domain (missing parts from reference TRBV15 and TRBJ1-5): DAMVIQNPRYQVTQFGKPVTLSCSQTLNHNVMYWYQQKSSQAPKLLFHYYDKDFNNEADTPDNFQSRRPNTSFCFLDIRSPGLGDTAMYLCATSRGEGARNDQPQHFGDGTRLSIL.

In this sample, this clone turned up once. The chain uses TRBV18 and TRBJ1-1, with no clear D. CDR3 length: 15 amino acids. Trimming pared 8 bases from V and 4 bases from J, leaving 20 bases between. CDR1 is KGHSH and CDR2 is LQKENI in the germline V gene. Here the CDR3 DNA reads TGTGCCAGCACGTCTAAAACGGCGGGAACCACTGAAGCTTTCTTT. It encodes CASTSKTAGTTEAFF.

The chain uses TRBV28 and TRBJ1-1; D is undetermined. The V end lost 3 bases, the J end lost 3 bases, and 11 bases lay between the germline ends. The CDR3 has 14 residues. In germline, CDR1 is MDHEN, CDR2 SYDVKM. The CDR3 region has the DNA TGTGCCAGCAGTTTTTGGCGGTTGGACACTGAAGCTTTCTTT. Translation: CASSFWRLDTEAFF.

This chain connects TRBV13 to TRBJ2-3, with 8 bases lining up with TRBD2. Germline V lookup: CDR1 PRHDT, CDR2 FYEKMQ (reference sequence). The CDR3 totals 16 residues. The V and J ends lost 0 bases and 0 bases, in that order; junction bases with no gene match: 2. The CDR3 loop is CASSLGTSGSTDTQYF. The CDR3 DNA follows: TGTGCCAGCAGCTTAGGAACTAGCGGAAGCACAGATACGCAGTATTTT. The full variable domain, with the rest looked up from reference TRBV13 and TRBJ2-3, is AAGVIQSPRHLIKEKRETATLKCYPIPRHDTVYWYQQGPGQDPQFLISFYEKMQSDKGSIPDRFSAQQFSDYHSELNMSSLELGDSALYFCASSLGTSGSTDTQYFGPGTRLTVL.

The rearrangement links TRBV5-1 to TRBJ2-7; D possibly corresponds to TRBD1 (5 bases). The CDR3 totals 14 residues. Per germline, CDR1 SGHRS and CDR2 YFSETQ. Trimming left V 2 bases short and J 2 bases short, with 11 bases between. The CDR3 DNA is TGCGCCAGCAGCTTCGGACAAGAAGCCTACGAGCAGTACTTC. Its protein is CASSFGQEAYEQYF.

The V gene is TRBV7-2, the J gene TRBJ1-1; D remains unclear. The germline CDR1 and CDR2 sequences are SGHTA and FQGNSA. Trimming removed 3 bases from V and 1 base from J, with 3 bases in between. CDR3 length: 12 residues. The CDR3 protein is CASSFSNTEAFF. The DNA for the CDR3 is TGTGCCAGCAGCTTCTCGAACACTGAAGCTTTCTTT.

The table lists this clone with a few counts. CDR3: CASSLFDRPTYEQYF. CDR3 DNA sequence: TGTGCCAGCAGTTTATTCGACAGGCCGACCTACGAGCAGTACTTC. The chain employs TRBV28 and TRBJ2-7, with TRBD1 as a possible D gene (6 bases). From germline, CDR1 is MDHEN and CDR2 SYDVKM. This CDR3 contains 15 residues. The ends were cut back, 1 base at V and 2 bases at J, with 12 bases in the middle.

V and J are TRBV28 and TRBJ2-1; 9 bases are shared with TRBD1. The V segment lost 3 bases and the J segment 7 bases; nucleotides outside the gene matches: 25. Germline V gives CDR1 MDHEN, CDR2 SYDVKM. The CDR3 is made up of 21 amino acids. In DNA, the CDR3 is TGTGCCAGCAGTTTTCGGCCCGAGGGGACAGGGCTTTTGTGGCGCAAGAATGAGCAGTTCTTC. Translating it yields CASSFRPEGTGLLWRKNEQFF.

The rearrangement joins TRBV19 to TRBJ1-5, with 7 bases lining up with TRBD1. The trim removed 6 bases at V and 6 bases at J, leaving 11 bases unmatched. The CDR3 contains 15 residues. Germline V gene sequence: CDR1 LNHDA, CDR2 SQIVND (reference sequence). The CDR3 DNA reads TGTGCCAGTAGCTCAGGGGGTGGCAGGAGTCAGCCCCAGCATTTT. As protein: CASSSGGGRSQPQHF.